Included here is one TCR beta chain sequence, with context. Antigen unknown. Time point specified: blood from clinic visit 5 months post-surgery; TSC patient then seizure free. The sequenced cases were selected for having the highest brain T cell transcript signatures. Patients received at least one anti-epileptic drug before surgery. The data were produced by immunoSEQ multiplex PCR, yet TCRdb's version contains in-frame clones alone and is incomplete. The data hold 300,000 to 400,000 clones, with nearly 95% observed a single time. This record comes from a study of brain T cells in children with intractable seizures. The study, taken as a whole, reports: Only CDR3 sequence similarity suggested viral specificity, without known HCMV serostatus. Pre-surgery blood may have been undersampled, hiding some clones.

In germline, CDR1 is MNHEY, CDR2 SVGAGI. V dropped 4 bases and J dropped 1; count of bases not matched to a gene: 5. This CDR3 region has 16 residues. The chain links TRBV6-5 to TRBJ2-5, with 11 bases identical to TRBD2. The input for sequencing was peripheral blood, taken roughly 5 months after surgery. The receptor comes from a boy less than two years old with tuberous sclerosis and intractable seizures. As DNA, the CDR3 is TGTGCCAGCAGTTTAAGACTAGCGGGGAGCCAAGAGACCCAGTACTTC. Protein product: CASSLRLAGSQETQYF.